These 22 T cell receptor beta chains were all obtained from the same sample, sequenced in a study of cytomegalovirus exposure and HLA in healthy donors. TCRdb keeps only in-frame clones here, not all; method: immunoSEQ multiplex PCR. The data contain roughly 140,000 clones, roughly nine tenths of them singletons. The specimen was PBMCs. These receptors all come from a woman under 30 in good health and CMV-seropositive.

The rearrangement uses TRBV11-2 and TRBJ2-1; 9 bases are a match to TRBD2. V dropped 3 bases and J dropped 2; count of bases not matched to a gene: 5. The CDR3 runs 16 residues. Germline-derived CDR1 and CDR2 are SGHAT and FQNNGV. CDR3 protein: CASSLASGTTYNEQFF. The DNA for the CDR3 is TGTGCCAGCAGCTTGGCTAGCGGGACCACCTACAATGAGCAGTTCTTC.

Worth noting for this clone: Other nucleotide sequences in the sample specify the same CDR3. The chain links TRBV28 to TRBJ1-1; 8 bases are shared with TRBD1. Unmatched junction bases numbered 6, after V lost 6 bases and J lost 0 bases. Germline V gives CDR1 MDHEN, CDR2 SYDVKM. The CDR3 spans 15 residues. In DNA form, the CDR3 reads TGTGCCAGCAGCATTAGACAGGGGATGAACACTGAAGCTTTCTTT. Translating gives CASSIRQGMNTEAFF.

This rearrangement joins TRBV5-1 to TRBJ2-7; D ambiguous. This CDR3 is built from 14 residues. Germline CDR1 and CDR2: SGHRS and YFSETQ. V lost 3 bases, J lost 6 bases, and 16 bases lay in between. The CDR3 reads CASSSFTGGGEQYF. The CDR3 nucleotides are TGCGCCAGCAGCTCTTTTACGGGTGGCGGCGAGCAGTACTTC.

The V gene is TRBV6-5, the J gene TRBJ2-2, with TRBD2 matching 8 bases. CDR1 is MNHEY, CDR2 SVGAGI, per germline. CDR3 length: 14 amino acids. The junction had 7 bases not matched to a gene; V was cut back by 6 bases and J by 7 bases. The DNA of the CDR3 is TGTGCCAGCAGCTCCGGGACTAGTCACGGGGAGCTGTTTTTT. Translating gives CASSSGTSHGELFF.

The rearrangement joins TRBV2 to TRBJ2-3, with D perhaps matching TRBD1 (6 bases). The CDR3 is 15 residues long. V lost 1 base and J lost 0, with 8 bases in between. From germline, CDR1 is SNHLY and CDR2 FYNNEI. Written as DNA, the CDR3 is TGTGCCAGCAGTGAAGAGGGACATAGCACAGATACGCAGTATTTT. Amino acid sequence: CASSEEGHSTDTQYF.

The chain joins TRBV19 to TRBJ2-5; 9 bases match TRBD2. The V segment lost 3 bases and the J segment 4 bases; nucleotides outside the gene matches: 9. The germline gives CDR1 LNHDA, CDR2 SQIVND (reference sequence). CDR3 length: 16 amino acids. The DNA of the CDR3 is TGTGCCAGTAGTATCCGCGGACTAGCGCGGTCAGAGACCCAGTACTTC. Its translation is CASSIRGLARSETQYF.

This clone appeared a single time. The chain couples TRBV27 to TRBJ2-5; 7 nucleotides line up with TRBD2. CDR3 length: 13 residues. V was pared by 8 bases and J by 4 bases, with 7 bases of the junction left unmatched. Germline V lookup: CDR1 MNHEY, CDR2 SMNVEV (reference sequence). CDR3 protein: CASPPGGSETQYF. The CDR3 region has the DNA TGTGCCAGCCCGCCGGGAGGATCAGAGACCCAGTACTTC.

The genes are TRBV2 and TRBJ2-3; 9 nucleotides align to TRBD2. This CDR3 contains 18 residues. The germline V gene has CDR1 SNHLY and CDR2 FYNNEI. With V trimmed by 2 bases and J by 6 bases, 15 bases remained unmatched. CDR3 in amino acids: CASSESQGGTSLADTQYF. The CDR3 DNA follows: TGTGCCAGCAGTGAATCACAGGGAGGGACTAGCCTTGCCGATACGCAGTATTTT. The variable domain in full, with the rest retrieved from reference TRBV2 and TRBJ2-3, is EPEVTQTPSHQVTQMGQEVILRCVPISNHLYFYWYRQILGQKVEFLVSFYNNEISEKSEIFDDQFSVERPDGSNFTLKIRSTKLEDSAMYFCASSESQGGTSLADTQYFGPGTRLTVL.

The chain has TRBV30 and TRBJ1-3; D is undetermined. The V end was cut by 4 bases, the J end by 2 bases, with 9 bases between. CDR1 GTSNPN and CDR2 SVGIG come from the germline V gene (reference sequence). The CDR3 length is 13 residues. CDR3: CAWNPLAGNTIYF. CDR3 bases: TGTGCCTGGAACCCCTTAGCTGGAAACACCATATATTTT.

As for this clone: A read error may be the cause here, since a much bigger clone is one base away. Other nucleotide sequences in the sample specify the same CDR3. J is TRBJ2-5 and V is TRBV5-4, with 8 bases fitting TRBD2. There are 13 residues in the CDR3. Germline V gene lookup returns CDR1 SGHNT and CDR2 YYREEE (reference sequence). With 4 bases clipped from V and 5 bases from J, the junction kept 4 bases outside the gene matches. The CDR3 DNA sequence: TGTGCCAGCAGCGGGACTAGTCAGGAGACCCAGTACTTC. Encoded protein: CASSGTSQETQYF.

The rearrangement joins TRBV7-2 to TRBJ1-5; D is unresolved. Trimming pared 0 bases from V and 6 bases from J, leaving 12 bases between. The germline CDR1 and CDR2 sequences are SGHTA and FQGNSA. This CDR3 has 15 residues. CDR3 protein: CASSLAPGLGQPQHF. In DNA, the CDR3 is TGTGCCAGCAGCTTAGCGCCGGGGTTAGGTCAGCCCCAGCATTTT.

The chain carries TRBV28 and TRBJ2-1; the match to TRBD2 covers 11 bases. This CDR3 has 18 residues. CDR1 is MDHEN, CDR2 SYDVKM, per germline. Trimming took 4 bases from V and 1 from J; bases not matched to a gene: 9. CDR3 sequence: CASSSPIGTSGSYNEQFF. The CDR3 DNA reads TGTGCCAGCAGTTCCCCCATCGGGACTAGCGGATCCTACAATGAGCAGTTCTTC.

V and J are TRBV4-2 and TRBJ2-3; 10 nucleotides align to TRBD1. The CDR3 extends over 16 amino acids. With 0 bases clipped from V and 3 bases from J, the junction kept 3 bases outside the gene matches. Germline V lookup: CDR1 LGHNA, CDR2 YNFKEQ. Here the CDR3 DNA reads TGTGCCAGCAGCCAAGAGGGGGACAGGGGTACAGATACGCAGTATTTT. It encodes CASSQEGDRGTDTQYF.

The chain joins TRBV10-3 to TRBJ1-1, with D unresolved. V was clipped by 0 bases and J by 11 bases, with 16 bases between them. Germline V gives CDR1 ENHRY, CDR2 SYGVKD. The CDR3 is 14 amino acids. The CDR3 loop is CAISESNTALWAFF. The DNA for the CDR3 is TGTGCCATCAGTGAGTCTAACACCGCCCTGTGGGCTTTCTTT.

This chain connects TRBV11-2 to TRBJ2-3; possible D gene TRBD2, 6 bases. The germline V gene encodes CDR1 SGHAT and CDR2 FQNNGV. V gave up 6 bases and J gave up 5 bases, with 24 bases separating them. This CDR3 is built from 17 residues. CDR3 bases: TGTGCCAGCAGGTCGGACCTCGGGACTCCGGAGGGAGATACGCAGTATTTT. Its translation is CASRSDLGTPEGDTQYF.

This clone was detected a few times. The chain recombines TRBV7-8 with TRBJ2-7; TRBD2 matches at 8 bases. This CDR3 comprises 15 residues. V lost 1 base to trimming and J lost 6 bases; unmatched junction nucleotides: 8. From germline, CDR1 is SGHVS and CDR2 FQNEAQ. In nucleotides, the CDR3 is TGTGCCAGCAGCTTAGGTGCGGGAGGAGACCTCGAGCAGTACTTC. Translating gives CASSLGAGGDLEQYF.

V and J are TRBV7-2 and TRBJ1-2; no reliable D call. Germline V gene data show CDR1 as SGHTA and CDR2 as FQGNSA. The length of the CDR3 is 15 residues. V gave up 0 bases and J gave up 3 bases, with 11 bases separating them. CDR3 region: CASSLALTGYYGYTF. DNA of the CDR3: TGTGCCAGCAGCTTAGCCCTGACGGGATACTATGGCTACACCTTC.

The rearrangement joins TRBV2 to TRBJ2-7; 9 bases line up with TRBD2. Trimming at V came to 1 base and at J to 2 bases, leaving 3 bases not matched to a gene. This CDR3 contains 15 residues. CDR1 and CDR2 from the germline V gene are SNHLY and FYNNEI. CDR3 in DNA: TGTGCCAGCAGTGAAGGTAGCGGGAGTGCCTACGAGCAGTACTTC. This encodes CASSEGSGSAYEQYF.

J is TRBJ2-1 and V is TRBV7-2; D unresolved. From germline, CDR1 is SGHTA and CDR2 FQGNSA. The V gene lost 2 bases and the J gene lost 2 bases, with 13 bases spanning the gap. The CDR3 runs to 16 residues. CDR3 in amino acids: CASSLLAFGPYNEQFF. CDR3 nucleotides: TGTGCCAGCAGCTTACTGGCATTTGGTCCCTACAATGAGCAGTTCTTC. The whole variable domain, filled in from reference TRBV7-2 and TRBJ2-1, reads GAGVSQSPSNKVTEKGKDVELRCDPISGHTALYWYRQSLGQGLEFLIYFQGNSAPDKSGLPSDRFSAERTGGSVSTLTIQRTQQEDSAVYLCASSLLAFGPYNEQFFGPGTRLTVL.

The chain joins TRBV9 to TRBJ2-5, with TRBD1 identical over 7 bases. The CDR3 has 15 residues. With 3 bases clipped from V and 0 bases from J, the junction kept 5 bases outside the gene matches. Germline CDR1 SGDLS, CDR2 YYNGEE. The CDR3 coding sequence is TGTGCCAGCAGCGCGTGGGACAGCCACCAAGAGACCCAGTACTTC. Amino acids: CASSAWDSHQETQYF.

The rearrangement uses TRBV10-3 and TRBJ1-3; tentative D call: TRBD1 (6 bases). Between the trimmed V and J ends, which lost 8 bases and 4 bases, there was a span of 12 bases. The germline V gene encodes CDR1 ENHRY and CDR2 SYGVKD. This CDR3 has 13 residues. The CDR3 DNA is TGTGCCATCGGGAACAGGGCCGGAAACACCATATATTTT. Translation gives CAIGNRAGNTIYF.

The V gene is TRBV7-2, the J gene TRBJ2-5; TRBD2 aligns across 14 bases. The V and J ends lost 4 bases and 4 bases, in that order; junction bases with no gene match: 2. There are 15 residues in the CDR3. Germline V gives CDR1 SGHTA, CDR2 FQGNSA. DNA of the CDR3: TGTGCCAGCAGCTGGGGACTAGCGGGAGCAGAGACCCAGTACTTC. It yields the protein CASSWGLAGAETQYF.